A single sample gave rise to the 27 T cell receptor beta chains below, sequenced in a study of blood T cells in healthy people across ages. Through a sample-barcoded 5' primer and a J-beta primer mix, a second PCR was run for about 6 to 11 cycles. TCRdb independently ran MiXCR on the 5' RACE reads; one entry per CDR3 protein. The repertoire consists of hundreds of thousands of distinct CDR3 sequences, with roughly half occurring once and the leading ten covering less than 15%. The sequencing input was blood. The receptors come from a woman of 80 years or more in good health.

This chain joins TRBV29-1 and TRBJ1-4, with D possibly TRBD1 on 5 matching bases. The CDR3 length is 14 residues. Germline V gene sequence: CDR1 SQVTM, CDR2 ANQGSEA. The V end was cut by 1 base, the J end by 12 bases, with 18 bases between. The CDR3 reads CSVEVEGAGEELFF. In DNA form, the CDR3 reads TGCAGCGTTGAAGTTGAAGGGGCCGGAGAAGAACTGTTTTTT.

This clonotype was seen more than once but under ten times. The chain has TRBV5-1 and TRBJ2-5; a weak D match, TRBD2 (6 bases). Germline assignment: CDR1 SGHRS and CDR2 YFSETQ. Trimming removed 5 bases from V and 1 base from J, with 12 bases in between. The CDR3 has 14 amino acids. The CDR3 region is CASSGGRFQETQYF. The CDR3 DNA sequence: TGCGCCAGCAGTGGTGGGAGGTTCCAAGAGACCCAGTACTTC.

V gene TRBV5-1 combines with J gene TRBJ1-5; D gene unclear. Germline-derived CDR1 and CDR2 are SGHRS and YFSETQ. CDR3 length: 14 amino acids. With 0 bases removed from V and 3 bases from J, the gap between germline ends came to 7 bases. In DNA form, the CDR3 reads TGCGCCAGCAGCTTGGCCGGTCACAATCAGCCCCAGCATTTT. This codes for CASSLAGHNQPQHF.

V usage is TRBV6-4 and J usage is TRBJ2-2; 9 bases map to TRBD2. The CDR3 runs 15 residues. CDR1 is MRHNA and CDR2 is SNTAGT in the germline V gene. J lost 4 bases, V lost 2 bases, and 2 bases had no gene match. The CDR3 DNA is TGTGCCAGCAGTGACGGCGGGGGGGGCACCGGGGAGCTGTTTTTT. Protein sequence: CASSDGGGGTGELFF.

The chain employs TRBV12-3 or TRBV12-4 and TRBJ2-5; tentative D call: TRBD1 (6 bases). V gave up 5 bases and J gave up 1 base, with 14 bases separating them. The CDR3 sequence is 15 residues long. The CDR3 DNA is TGTGCCAGCAGTACATGGGACACCTTCCAAGAGACCCAGTACTTC. It yields the protein CASSTWDTFQETQYF.

CDR3 amino acids: CASSSSRDRPYNEQYF. The DNA for the CDR3 is TGTGCCAGCAGCTCTTCTAGGGACAGGCCCTACAATGAGCAGTACTTC. This chain connects TRBV7-8 to TRBJ2-7; 8 bases map to TRBD1. V lost 4 bases and J lost 7; bases outside the gene matches: 15. The CDR3 extends over 16 amino acids. CDR1 is SGHVS and CDR2 is FQNEAQ in the germline V gene.

This CDR3 is CASSQVPGATYGYTF. CDR3 sequence (DNA): TGTGCCAGCAGCCAAGTACCAGGGGCTACTTATGGCTACACCTTC. The rearrangement uses TRBV3-1 and TRBJ1-2; possibly TRBD1 for D (6 bases). This CDR3 region has 15 residues. CDR1 LGHDT and CDR2 YNNKEL come from the germline V gene (reference sequence). The ends were cut back, 1 base at V and 5 bases at J, with 14 bases in the middle.

The chain recombines TRBV20-1 with TRBJ2-7; no reliable D call. The CDR3 spans 14 residues. CDR1 and CDR2 (germline): DFQATT, SNEGSKA (reference sequence). Trimming removed 5 bases from V and 2 bases from J, with 16 bases in between. For the CDR3, the DNA is TGCAGTGCTCCCCTGGCAGGTTCGACCTACGAGCAGTACTTC. Its protein product is CSAPLAGSTYEQYF.

This clonotype occurred a few times. A much larger clone differs from this one at a single base, so this may be a read error. J is TRBJ2-5 and V is TRBV28; TRBD1 might be the D (6 bases). Between the trimmed V and J ends, which lost 6 bases and 7 bases, there was a span of 12 bases. The germline V gene encodes CDR1 MDHEN and CDR2 SYDVKM. The CDR3 is 12 residues long. DNA of the CDR3: TGTGCCAGCAGGGTTACACAGGGGACCCAGTACTTC. The encoded protein is CASRVTQGTQYF.

V is TRBV29-1 and J is TRBJ2-6; the D is unclear. Trimming removed 6 bases from V and 0 bases from J, with 6 bases in between. The germline V gene encodes CDR1 SQVTM and CDR2 ANQGSEA. The CDR3 is 13 amino acids. CDR3 sequence (DNA): TGCAGCGTACAATACTCTGGGGCCAACGTCCTGACTTTC. Protein sequence: CSVQYSGANVLTF.

This sequence joins TRBV5-6 and TRBJ2-3; TRBD2 might be the D (5 bases). Per germline, CDR1 SGHDT and CDR2 YYEEEE. Trimming took 1 base from V and 1 from J, leaving 13 bases between them. The CDR3 sequence is 16 residues long. The CDR3 spells CASSLIPPGGTDTQYF. CDR3 in DNA: TGTGCCAGCAGCTTGATTCCCCCCGGGGGCACAGATACGCAGTATTTT.

This chain uses TRBV13 with TRBJ2-3; 15 nucleotides match TRBD2. Looked up from germline, CDR1 is PRHDT and CDR2 is FYEKMQ (reference sequence). V trimming: 4 bases; J trimming: 6 bases; junction bases outside the gene matches: 5. This CDR3 is 16 amino acids long. The CDR3 DNA is TGTGCCAGCAGCTCCACCGGGACTAGCGGGGGGGATACGCAGTATTTT. Its protein product is CASSSTGTSGGDTQYF.

V gene TRBV5-1 combines with J gene TRBJ2-7, with no clear D. Trimming removed 4 bases from V and 0 bases from J, with 11 bases in between. CDR3 size: 14 residues. CDR1 and CDR2 (germline): SGHRS, YFSETQ. CDR3 DNA sequence: TGCGCCAGCAGCCCAAATCGAAGCTCCTACGAGCAGTACTTC. Its translation: CASSPNRSSYEQYF.

This clonotype came up many times. V gene TRBV4-1 combines with J gene TRBJ2-1; TRBD2 might be the D (5 bases). The CDR3 length is 15 residues. The V and J ends lost 0 bases and 4 bases respectively, with 10 bases between them. CDR1 is MGHRA, CDR2 YSYEKL, per germline. The CDR3 region is CASSQEPSGYNEQFF. As DNA, the CDR3 is TGCGCCAGCAGCCAAGAGCCTTCGGGGTACAATGAGCAGTTCTTC.

This clonotype was counted at least ten times. The junction departs from the called germline gene at one end, perhaps through a read error. The chain employs TRBV10-3 and TRBJ2-3; 9 nucleotides match TRBD2. CDR3 length equals 17 residues. Looked up from germline, CDR1 is ENHRY and CDR2 is SYGVKD. The DNA for the CDR3 is TGTGCCATCAGTGATGGGCGGGGGGGCCAAGGCACATATACGCAGTATTTT. Its protein product is CAISDGRGGQGTYTQYF.

This clonotype was counted only a few times. The rearrangement links TRBV12-3 or TRBV12-4 to TRBJ2-1, with 14 bases fitting TRBD2. V shed 5 bases and J 6 bases; nucleotides not matched to a gene: 6. The CDR3 extends over 16 amino acids. CDR3 in DNA: TGTGCCAGCAGTGCCAGACTAGCGGGGGGGTTCAATGAGCAGTTCTTC. It yields the protein CASSARLAGGFNEQFF.

In its sample, this clonotype was seen once. This may come from a read error, since a much larger clone is one base off. CDR3 in amino acids: CSARTSSGWQYF. The CDR3 DNA sequence: TGCAGTGCACGGACTAGCTCGGGGTGGCAGTACTTC. The chain couples TRBV20-1 to TRBJ2-7, with 8 bases matching TRBD2. CDR1 and CDR2 (germline): DFQATT, SNEGSKA (reference sequence). CDR3 size: 12 residues. Trimming at V came to 6 bases and at J to 9 bases, leaving 10 bases not matched to a gene.

This rearrangement joins TRBV15 to TRBJ1-2; weak D call: TRBD1 (5 bases). The CDR3 totals 15 residues. Germline values: CDR1 LNHNV, CDR2 YYDKDF (reference sequence). Trimming pared 0 bases from V and 8 bases from J, leaving 16 bases between. The CDR3 spells CATSRDLGHPEGYTF. In DNA form, the CDR3 reads TGTGCCACCAGCAGAGATCTGGGGCACCCCGAGGGCTACACCTTC.

CDR3 sequence (DNA): TGTGCCATCAGTGGGACAGGGCTCTACGAGACCCAGTACTTC. Translation: CAISGTGLYETQYF. The V gene is TRBV10-3, the J gene TRBJ2-4, with TRBD1 identical over 8 bases. Gene TRBJ2-5 matches the end of the DNA better, so the J call may be wrong. The CDR3 runs 14 residues. The germline gives CDR1 ENHRY, CDR2 SYGVKD.

The chain joins TRBV29-1 to TRBJ2-1; D unclear. The ends were cut back, 5 bases at V and 3 bases at J, with 11 bases in the middle. CDR3 length: 13 residues. The V gene's germline CDR1 is SQVTM and CDR2 ANQGSEA. Here the CDR3 DNA reads TGCAGCGTTCAGAGTCTGAACTACAATGAGCAGTTCTTC. Its translation is CSVQSLNYNEQFF.

To note about this clonotype: A read error may be the cause here, since a much bigger clone is one base away. The chain recombines TRBV2 with TRBJ2-1; possibly TRBD1 for D (6 bases). The CDR3 runs 14 residues. V gave up 10 bases and J gave up 8 bases, with 21 bases separating them. Germline CDR1 and CDR2: SNHLY and FYNNEI. The CDR3 region has the DNA TGTGCCACCCAGGACAGCCACTTTAGCGATGAGCAGTTCTTC. Its translation is CATQDSHFSDEQFF.

The rearrangement uses TRBV20-1 and TRBJ1-5; no reliable D call. Looked up from germline, CDR1 is DFQATT and CDR2 is SNEGSKA (reference sequence). Trimming removed 5 bases at V and 0 bases at J, with 14 bases between. The CDR3 sequence is 15 residues long. This chain's CDR3 is CSALELRNSNQPQHF. The CDR3 nucleotides are TGCAGTGCTCTTGAGCTACGCAATAGCAATCAGCCCCAGCATTTT.

The chain links TRBV24-1 to TRBJ2-7, with TRBD1 identical over 10 bases. The CDR3 has 15 amino acids. V dropped 2 bases and J dropped 3; count of bases not matched to a gene: 3. CDR1 and CDR2 (germline): KGHDR, SFDVKD. The CDR3 DNA sequence: TGTGCCACCAGTGATTCCGGGACAGGGGTCTACGAGCAGTACTTC. This encodes CATSDSGTGVYEQYF.

The chain uses TRBV2 and TRBJ1-6, with D possibly TRBD1 on 5 matching bases. Trimming pared 4 bases from V and 6 bases from J, leaving 7 bases between. CDR3 length: 13 amino acids. CDR1 and CDR2 (germline): SNHLY, FYNNEI. This CDR3 is CASSATVNSPLHF. CDR3 DNA sequence: TGTGCCAGCAGTGCGACAGTTAATTCACCCCTCCACTTT.

This chain joins TRBV29-1 and TRBJ2-5, with 8 bases that match TRBD1. From germline, CDR1 is SQVTM and CDR2 ANQGSEA. The V and J ends lost 3 bases and 6 bases, in that order; junction bases with no gene match: 9. This CDR3 comprises 14 residues. In nucleotides, the CDR3 is TGCAGCGTTGAGTTGACAGGGGATTGGAAGACCCAGTACTTC. Its translation: CSVELTGDWKTQYF.

This clonotype showed up many times. V usage is TRBV10-3 and J usage is TRBJ2-3; possibly TRBD1 for D (6 bases). The CDR3 spans 14 residues. V lost 6 bases and J lost 1, with 11 bases in between. CDR1 is ENHRY, CDR2 SYGVKD, per germline. The CDR3 loop reads CAIRDRGGTDTQYF. Written as DNA, the CDR3 is TGTGCCATCAGGGACAGAGGAGGCACAGATACGCAGTATTTT.

This clonotype was picked up a small number of times. This chain uses TRBV20-1 with TRBJ1-6; 10 positions agree with TRBD1. V lost 5 bases and J lost 8; bases outside the gene matches: 6. CDR1 and CDR2 (germline): DFQATT, SNEGSKA (reference sequence). This CDR3 has 14 amino acids. The CDR3 DNA sequence: TGCAGTGCTGCCCGGACAGGGGGAGATTCACCCCTCCACTTT. Translating it yields CSAARTGGDSPLHF.